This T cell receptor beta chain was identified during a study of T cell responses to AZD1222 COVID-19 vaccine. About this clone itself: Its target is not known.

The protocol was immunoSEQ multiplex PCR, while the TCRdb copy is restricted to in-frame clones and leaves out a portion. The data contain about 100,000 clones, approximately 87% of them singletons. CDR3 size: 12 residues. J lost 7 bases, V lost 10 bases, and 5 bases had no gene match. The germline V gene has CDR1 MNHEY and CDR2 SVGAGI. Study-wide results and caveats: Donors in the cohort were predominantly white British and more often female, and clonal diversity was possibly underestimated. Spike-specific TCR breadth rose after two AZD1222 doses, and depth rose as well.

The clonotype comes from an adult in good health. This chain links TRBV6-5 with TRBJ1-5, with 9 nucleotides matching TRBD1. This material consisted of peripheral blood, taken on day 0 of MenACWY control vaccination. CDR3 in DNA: TGTGCCACGAAGACAGGGGGACAGCCCCAGCATTTT. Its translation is CATKTGGQPQHF.